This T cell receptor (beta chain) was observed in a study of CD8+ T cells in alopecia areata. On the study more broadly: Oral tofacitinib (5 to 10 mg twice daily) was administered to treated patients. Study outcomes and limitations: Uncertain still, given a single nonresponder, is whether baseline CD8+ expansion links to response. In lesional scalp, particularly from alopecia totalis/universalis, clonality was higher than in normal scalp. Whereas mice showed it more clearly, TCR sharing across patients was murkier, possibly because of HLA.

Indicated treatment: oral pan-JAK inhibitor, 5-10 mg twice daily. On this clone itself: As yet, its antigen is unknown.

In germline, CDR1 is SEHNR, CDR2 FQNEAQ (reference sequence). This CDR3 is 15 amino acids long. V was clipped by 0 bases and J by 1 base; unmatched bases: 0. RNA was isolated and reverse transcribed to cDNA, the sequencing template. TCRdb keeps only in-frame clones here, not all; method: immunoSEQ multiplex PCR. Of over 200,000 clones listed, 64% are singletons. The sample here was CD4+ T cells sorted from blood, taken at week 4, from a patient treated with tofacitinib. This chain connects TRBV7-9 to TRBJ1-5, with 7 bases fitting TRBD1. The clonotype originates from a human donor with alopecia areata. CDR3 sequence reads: CASSLAGQSNQPQHF. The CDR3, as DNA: TGTGCCAGCAGCTTAGCGGGACAGAGCAATCAGCCCCAGCATTTT.